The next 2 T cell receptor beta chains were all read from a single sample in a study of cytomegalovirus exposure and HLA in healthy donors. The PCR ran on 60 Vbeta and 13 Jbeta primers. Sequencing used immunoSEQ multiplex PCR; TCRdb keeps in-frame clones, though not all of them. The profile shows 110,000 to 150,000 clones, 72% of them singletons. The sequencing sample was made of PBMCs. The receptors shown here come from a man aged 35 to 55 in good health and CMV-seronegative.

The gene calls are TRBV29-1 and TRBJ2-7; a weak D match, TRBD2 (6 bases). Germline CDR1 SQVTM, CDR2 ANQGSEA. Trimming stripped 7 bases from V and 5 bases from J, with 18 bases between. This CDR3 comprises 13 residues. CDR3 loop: CSAQPGGSNEQYF. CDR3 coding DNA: TGCAGCGCCCAACCTGGGGGGTCCAACGAGCAGTACTTC.

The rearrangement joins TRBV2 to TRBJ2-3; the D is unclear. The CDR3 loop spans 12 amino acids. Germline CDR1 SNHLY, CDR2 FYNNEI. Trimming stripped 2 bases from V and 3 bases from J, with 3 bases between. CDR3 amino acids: CASSEQTDTQYF. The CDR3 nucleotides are TGTGCCAGCAGTGAACAGACAGATACGCAGTATTTT.